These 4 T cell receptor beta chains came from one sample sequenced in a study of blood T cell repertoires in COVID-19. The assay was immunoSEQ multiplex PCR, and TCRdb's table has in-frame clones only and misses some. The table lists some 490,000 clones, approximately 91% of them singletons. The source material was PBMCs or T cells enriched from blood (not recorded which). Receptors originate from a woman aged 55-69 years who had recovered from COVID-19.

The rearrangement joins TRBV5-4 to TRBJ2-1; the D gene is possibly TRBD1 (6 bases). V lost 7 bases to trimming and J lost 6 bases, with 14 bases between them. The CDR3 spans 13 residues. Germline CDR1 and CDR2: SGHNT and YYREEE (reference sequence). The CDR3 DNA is TGTGCCAGCGGATCACAGGGTATCAATGAGCAGTTCTTC. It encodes CASGSQGINEQFF.

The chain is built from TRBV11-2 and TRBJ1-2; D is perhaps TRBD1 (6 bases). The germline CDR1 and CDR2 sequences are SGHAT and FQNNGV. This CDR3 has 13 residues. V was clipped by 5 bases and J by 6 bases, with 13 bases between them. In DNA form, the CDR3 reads TGTGCCAGCAGCACAGGGACCCAGGATGGCTACACCTTC. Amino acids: CASSTGTQDGYTF. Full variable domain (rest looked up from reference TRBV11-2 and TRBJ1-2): EAGVAQSPRYKIIEKRQSVAFWCNPISGHATLYWYQQILGQGPKLLIQFQNNGVVDDSQLPKDRFSAERLKGVDSTLKIQPAKLEDSAVYLCASSTGTQDGYTFGSGTRLTVV.

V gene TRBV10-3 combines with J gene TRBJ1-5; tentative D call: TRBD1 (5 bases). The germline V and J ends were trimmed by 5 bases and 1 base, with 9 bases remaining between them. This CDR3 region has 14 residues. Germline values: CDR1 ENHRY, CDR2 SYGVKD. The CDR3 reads CAISTTGSNQPQHF. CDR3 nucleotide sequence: TGTGCCATCAGTACTACAGGAAGCAATCAGCCCCAGCATTTT.

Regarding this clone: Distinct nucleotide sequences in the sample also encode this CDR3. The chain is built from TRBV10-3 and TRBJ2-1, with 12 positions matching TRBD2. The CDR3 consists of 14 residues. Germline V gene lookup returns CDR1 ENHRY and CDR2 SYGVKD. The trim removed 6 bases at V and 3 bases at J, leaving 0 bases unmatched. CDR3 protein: CAIRTSGGYNEQFF. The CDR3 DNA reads TGTGCCATCAGGACTAGCGGGGGCTACAATGAGCAGTTCTTC.